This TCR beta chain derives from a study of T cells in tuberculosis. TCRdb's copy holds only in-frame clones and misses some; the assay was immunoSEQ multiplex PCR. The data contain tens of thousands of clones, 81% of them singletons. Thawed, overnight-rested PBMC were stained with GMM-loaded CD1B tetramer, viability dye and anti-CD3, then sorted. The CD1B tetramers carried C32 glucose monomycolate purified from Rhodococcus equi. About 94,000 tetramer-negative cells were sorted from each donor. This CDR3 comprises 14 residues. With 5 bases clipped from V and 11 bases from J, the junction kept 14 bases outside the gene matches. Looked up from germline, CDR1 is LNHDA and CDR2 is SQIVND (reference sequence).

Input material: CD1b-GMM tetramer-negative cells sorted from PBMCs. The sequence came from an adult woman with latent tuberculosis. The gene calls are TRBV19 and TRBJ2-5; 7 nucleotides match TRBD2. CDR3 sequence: CASSAGDGDSEQYF. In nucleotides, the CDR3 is TGTGCCAGTAGTGCGGGGGACGGGGACTCAGAGCAGTACTTC.